Sequencing of this T cell receptor beta chain was carried out in a study of shared clonotypes between healthy human individuals. At the level of the study: Each donor's CD4 naive and CD4 memory cells filled three plates apiece, CD8 naive two, and CD8 memory one.

Splitting of CD4+ cells produced CD45RA+ naive and CD45RA-negative memory subsets. The CDR3 runs to 17 residues. V lost 4 bases, J lost 3 bases, and 13 bases stayed unmatched. CDR1 is SGHRS and CDR2 is YFSETQ in the germline V gene. Assay used: immunoSEQ multiplex PCR; TCRdb lists only in-frame clones, some missing. The sample lists 550,000 to 800,000 clones; around 67% were seen once. This clonotype was sampled from a woman in her 30s in good health. The rearrangement links TRBV5-1 to TRBJ2-3; 8 bases match TRBD2. Sequencing input: memory CD4+ T cells sorted from blood. Subset noted: CD45RA-negative fraction. The DNA for the CDR3 is TGCGCCAGCAGCGTGACAGTGAGCGGGAGTACGACAGATACGCAGTATTTT. Protein product: CASSVTVSGSTTDTQYF.